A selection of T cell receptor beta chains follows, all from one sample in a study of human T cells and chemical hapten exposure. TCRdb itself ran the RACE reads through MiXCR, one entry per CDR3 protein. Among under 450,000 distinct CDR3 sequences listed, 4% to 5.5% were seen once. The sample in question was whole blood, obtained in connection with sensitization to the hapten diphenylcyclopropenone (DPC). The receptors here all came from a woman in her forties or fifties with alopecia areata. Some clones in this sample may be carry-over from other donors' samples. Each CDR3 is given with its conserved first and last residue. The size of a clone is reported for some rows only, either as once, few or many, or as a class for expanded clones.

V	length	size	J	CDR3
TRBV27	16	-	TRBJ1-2	CASTTTGSETNYGYTF
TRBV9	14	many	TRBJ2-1	CASSPGLEPGREFF
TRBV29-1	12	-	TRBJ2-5	CSSAGGPETQYF
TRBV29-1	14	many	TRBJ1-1	CSVSVPRIRTEAFF
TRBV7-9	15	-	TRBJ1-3	CASSSALPIGNTIYF
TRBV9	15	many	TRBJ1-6	CASSGSTGENSPLHF
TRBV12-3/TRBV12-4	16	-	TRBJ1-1	CASSLEGPGMYTEAFF
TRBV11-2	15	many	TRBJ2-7	CASSLETGRSYEQYF
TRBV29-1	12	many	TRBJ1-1	CSVTRGGTEAFF
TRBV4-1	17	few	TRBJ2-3	CASSQEVASLGTDTQYF
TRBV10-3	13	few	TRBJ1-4	CATTGGGGEKLFF
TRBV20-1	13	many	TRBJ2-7	CSATSPSSYEQYF
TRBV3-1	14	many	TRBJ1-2	CASSQRDSRNGYTF
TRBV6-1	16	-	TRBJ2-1	CASTDEAGLSYNEQFF
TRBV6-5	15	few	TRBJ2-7	CASSYVGGGGGEQYF
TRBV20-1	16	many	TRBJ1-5	CSAGTFDRASNQPQHF
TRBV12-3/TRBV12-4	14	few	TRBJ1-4	CASSFGQGDEKLFF
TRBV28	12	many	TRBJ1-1	CASSENVAEAFF
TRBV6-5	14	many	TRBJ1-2	CASSPQVDHYGYTF
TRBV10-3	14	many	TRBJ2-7	CAISTRDNSYEQYF
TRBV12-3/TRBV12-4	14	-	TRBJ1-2	CASSLAQSFYGYTF
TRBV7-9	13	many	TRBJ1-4	CASSPDRGEKLFF
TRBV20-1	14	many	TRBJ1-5	CSARALRENQPQHF
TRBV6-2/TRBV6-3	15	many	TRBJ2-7	CASRETGTGSFEQYF
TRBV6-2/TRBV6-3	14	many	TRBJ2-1	CASVKQGGYNEQFF
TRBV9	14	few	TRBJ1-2	CASSVSRDAHGYTF
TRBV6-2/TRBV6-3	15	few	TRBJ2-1	CASSTYPKGRTEQFF
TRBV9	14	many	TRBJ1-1	CASSPHPGNTEAFF
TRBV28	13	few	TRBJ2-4	CASRGLVKNIQYF
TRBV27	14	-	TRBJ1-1	CASNRGGPNTEAFF
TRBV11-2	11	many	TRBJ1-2	CASSWGNGYTF
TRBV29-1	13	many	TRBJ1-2	CSAVGQLVYGYTF
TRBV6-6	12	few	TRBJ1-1	CASILGGTEAFF
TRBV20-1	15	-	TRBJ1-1	CSAKFPGRVNTEAFF
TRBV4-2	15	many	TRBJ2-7	CASSQSSGGTHEQYF
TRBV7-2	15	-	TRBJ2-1	CASSPTSGGTNEQFF
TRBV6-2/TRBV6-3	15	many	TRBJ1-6	CASIRDSTYNSPLHF
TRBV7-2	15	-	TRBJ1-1	CASSLALAQITEAFF